A selection of T cell receptor beta chains follows, all from one sample in a study of CD8 T cells in ankylosing spondylitis. Each CDR3 protein gets one entry after TCRdb re-called the 5' RACE reads with MiXCR. The sample holds 250,000 or so distinct CDR3 sequences; 10% are singletons and the top ten take less than 3%. Sequencing was done on a sample of blood, either unsorted or a sorted T cell fraction (not recorded which). These receptors originate from a male donor with ankylosing spondylitis or in good health (not recorded which). Both conserved end residues are trimmed from each CDR3.

v_call,j_call,cdr3_length,cdr3_aa
TRBV9,TRBJ1-4,12,ASSVGGSGEKLF
TRBV10-3,TRBJ2-1,17,AISESGSGRPSSYNEQF
TRBV18,TRBJ2-7,12,ASSPRPGGYEQY
TRBV6-5,TRBJ2-7,10,ASITGVGEQY
TRBV29-1,TRBJ2-7,10,SVEDGGTEQY
TRBV6-1,TRBJ1-2,10,ASSTANYGYT
TRBV6-5,TRBJ2-1,12,ASSFSGGADEQF
TRBV21-1,TRBJ1-5,16,ASSKNSGDRIRNQPQH
TRBV5-1,TRBJ2-7,12,ASSLGTGIHEQY
TRBV19,TRBJ1-3,12,ASRTDTGVNTIY
TRBV6-2/TRBV6-3,TRBJ1-5,10,ASTNGGQIGH
TRBV20-1,TRBJ2-1,12,SARGGASYNEQF
TRBV29-1,TRBJ1-1,11,SVAQGERAEAF
TRBV20-1,TRBJ2-7,10,SARGKVGEQY
TRBV11-1,TRBJ1-1,16,ASSLATGGVSRNTEAF
TRBV29-1,TRBJ2-1,12,SVSQGGISNEQF
TRBV4-1,TRBJ1-1,17,ASSQYHGTPREPGTEAF
TRBV6-1,TRBJ2-7,10,ASSGTGDEQY
TRBV11-2,TRBJ1-2,12,ASSPGEGAGGYT
TRBV30,TRBJ1-5,12,AWSGGGGHQPQH
TRBV7-2,TRBJ2-7,15,ASSLQGLAGNSYEQY
TRBV12-3/TRBV12-4,TRBJ1-5,13,ASSLGAVVNQPQH
TRBV6-2/TRBV6-3,TRBJ2-5,12,ASSDLSLGETQY
TRBV30,TRBJ2-5,11,ALRAGLGRTQY
TRBV10-1,TRBJ2-1,12,ASSAGRDLNEQF
TRBV7-2,TRBJ2-3,13,ASSMRGTSTDTQY
TRBV29-1,TRBJ1-2,9,SVSTGVGYT
TRBV20-1,TRBJ2-1,11,SARDQGYNEQF
TRBV20-1,TRBJ2-7,13,SASGATGDSYEQY
TRBV2,TRBJ2-7,13,ASSEAWTGTYEQY
TRBV5-8,TRBJ1-5,13,ASSSRQGRNQPQH
TRBV12-3/TRBV12-4,TRBJ1-1,10,ASSTVGRVGF
TRBV5-1,TRBJ1-2,14,ASILVPGLPRGGYT
TRBV29-1,TRBJ1-5,11,SVAPNSNQPQH
TRBV6-1,TRBJ2-2,12,ASSVSERTGELF
TRBV29-1,TRBJ2-3,12,SVGTSGSTDTQY
TRBV12-3/TRBV12-4,TRBJ1-3,12,ASSLQQGRNTIY
TRBV3-1,TRBJ2-7,11,ASSQGFGDEQY
TRBV30,TRBJ2-2,12,AWKQGTNTGELF
TRBV12-3/TRBV12-4,TRBJ2-1,12,ASSLSGRIDEQF
TRBV24-1,TRBJ1-2,12,ATSDLTRNYGYT
TRBV7-8,TRBJ2-7,14,ASSSHREGVSYEQY
TRBV5-1,TRBJ1-1,11,ASSWAGTAEAF
TRBV10-1,TRBJ2-3,14,ASSESAQGRRDTQY
TRBV12-3/TRBV12-4,TRBJ2-7,13,ASSVGQGAFHEQY
TRBV3-1,TRBJ2-3,14,ASSQYRAGVTDTQY
TRBV29-1,TRBJ2-1,8,SGWMDHLF
TRBV10-2,TRBJ1-1,14,ASSERVGARNTEAF
TRBV7-2,TRBJ1-5,14,ASSLALNGYNQPQH
TRBV5-1,TRBJ2-5,13,ASTSNIGGGETQY
TRBV11-2,TRBJ2-1,16,ASSRGLAGGPSYNGQF
TRBV25-1,TRBJ2-5,12,ASGSPGGRETQY
TRBV25-1,TRBJ1-4,18,ASSEGPGQGWGGTDEKLF
TRBV27,TRBJ2-1,13,ASSSQLFSYNEQF
TRBV12-3/TRBV12-4,TRBJ2-7,12,ASSPRGYAYEQY
TRBV10-3,TRBJ2-2,17,AISEVKQIVRGGTGELF
TRBV4-1,TRBJ2-4,18,ASSQFGDKGYRGSKNIQY